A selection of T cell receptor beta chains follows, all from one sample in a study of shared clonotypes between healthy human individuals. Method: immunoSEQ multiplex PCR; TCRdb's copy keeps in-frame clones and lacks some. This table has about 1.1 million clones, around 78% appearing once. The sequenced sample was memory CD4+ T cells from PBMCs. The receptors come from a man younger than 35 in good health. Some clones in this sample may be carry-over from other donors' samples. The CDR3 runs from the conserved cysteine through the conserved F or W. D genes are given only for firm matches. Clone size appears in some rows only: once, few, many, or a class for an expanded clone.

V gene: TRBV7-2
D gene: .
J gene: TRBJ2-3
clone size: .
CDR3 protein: CASTSASDTQYF
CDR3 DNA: TGTGCCAGCACCTCGGCGTCAGATACGCAGTATTTT

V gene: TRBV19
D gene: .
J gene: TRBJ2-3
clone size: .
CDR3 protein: CASSRGYTDTQYF
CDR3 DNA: TGTGCCAGTAGTCGGGGGTACACAGATACGCAGTATTTT

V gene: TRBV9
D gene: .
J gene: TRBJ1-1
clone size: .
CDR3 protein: CASTPGQLSTEAFF
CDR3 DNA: TGTGCCAGCACCCCCGGGCAGTTGAGCACTGAAGCTTTCTTT

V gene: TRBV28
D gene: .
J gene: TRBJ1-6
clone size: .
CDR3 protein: CASRMVTGQLYNSPLHF
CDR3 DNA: TGTGCCAGCAGGATGGTAACCGGACAGCTTTATAATTCACCCCTCCACTTT

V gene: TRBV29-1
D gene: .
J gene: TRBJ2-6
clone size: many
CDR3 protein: CSVEEGRGANVLTF
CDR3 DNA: TGCAGCGTTGAAGAGGGGAGAGGGGCCAACGTCCTGACTTTC

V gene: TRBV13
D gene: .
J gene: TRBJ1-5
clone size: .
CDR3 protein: CASSLNPDQPQHF
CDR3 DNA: TGTGCCAGCAGCCTCAACCCGGATCAGCCCCAGCATTTT

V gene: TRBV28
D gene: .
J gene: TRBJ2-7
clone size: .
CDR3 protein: CASSVYNEQYF
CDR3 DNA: TGTGCCAGCAGTGTTTACAACGAGCAGTACTTC

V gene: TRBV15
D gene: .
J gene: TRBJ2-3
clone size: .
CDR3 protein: CATSRDGRTTDTQYF
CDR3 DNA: TGTGCCACCAGCAGAGATGGGAGGACCACAGATACGCAGTATTTT

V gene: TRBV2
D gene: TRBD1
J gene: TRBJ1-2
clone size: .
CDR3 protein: CASSASGGGGYTF
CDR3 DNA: TGTGCCAGCAGTGCGTCAGGGGGCGGCGGCTACACCTTC

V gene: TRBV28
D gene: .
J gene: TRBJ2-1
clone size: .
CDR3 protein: CASSVPGTPQFF
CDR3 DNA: TGTGCCAGCAGTGTCCCCGGGACCCCCCAATTCTTC

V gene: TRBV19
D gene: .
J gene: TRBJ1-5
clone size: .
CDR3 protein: CASSIAGTGNQPQHF
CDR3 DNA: TGTGCCAGTAGTATAGCCGGGACGGGTAATCAGCCCCAGCATTTT

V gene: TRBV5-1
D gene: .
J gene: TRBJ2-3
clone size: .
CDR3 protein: CASSAGGETQYF
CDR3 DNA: TGCGCCAGCAGCGCAGGGGGGGAAACGCAGTATTTT

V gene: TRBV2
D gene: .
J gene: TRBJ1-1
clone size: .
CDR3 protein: CASSVLGEAFF
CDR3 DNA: TGTGCCAGCAGCGTTTTGGGTGAAGCTTTCTTT

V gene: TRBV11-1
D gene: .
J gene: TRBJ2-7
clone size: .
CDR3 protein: CASSSRFGVYEQYF
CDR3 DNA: TGTGCCAGCAGCTCCCGATTCGGGGTCTACGAGCAGTACTTC

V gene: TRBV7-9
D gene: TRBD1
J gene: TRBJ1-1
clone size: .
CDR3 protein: CASSPGTANTEAFF
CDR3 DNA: TGTGCCAGCAGCCCCGGGACAGCGAACACTGAAGCTTTCTTT

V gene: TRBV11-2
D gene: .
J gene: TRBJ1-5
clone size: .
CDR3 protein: CASSLEGYSNQPQHF
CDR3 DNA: TGTGCCAGCAGCTTAGAAGGGTATAGCAATCAGCCCCAGCATTTT